These T cell receptor beta chains were read from a single sample in a study of response to subunit inactivated influenza vaccine. TCRdb independently ran MiXCR on the RT-PCR reads; one entry per CDR3 protein. The sample lists roughly 780,000 distinct CDR3 sequences; under 20% were seen once. This material consisted of PBMCs from blood, taken approximately 5 days after vaccination. Every receptor here comes from a man aged 50 to 60 who received an inactivated influenza vaccine. Each CDR3 is given with its conserved first and last residue. D genes are given only for firm matches. Rows may omit the clone size; those that give it use once, few, many or a size class.

CDR3 protein	CDR3 DNA	CDR3 length	clone size	D gene	V gene	J gene
CASSDPGTEETQYF	TGCGCCAGCAGCGATCCCGGGACAGAAGAGACCCAGTACTTC	14	.	TRBD1	TRBV5-1	TRBJ2-5
CASSPGTVNRHQPQHF	TGTGCCAGCAGCCCTGGGACAGTCAACCGTCATCAGCCCCAGCATTTT	16	few	TRBD1	TRBV7-9	TRBJ1-5
CSAGTDARGNIQYF	TGCAGTGCTGGCACGGATGCGCGGGGGAACATTCAGTACTTC	14	.	TRBD2	TRBV20-1	TRBJ2-4
CSVKRRPPGYEQFF	TGCAGTGTCAAGCGGCGTCCTCCCGGGTATGAGCAGTTCTTC	14	.	.	TRBV20-1	TRBJ2-1
CASSLGGSSNEQFF	TGCGCCAGCAGCTTGGGTGGCAGTTCCAATGAGCAGTTCTTC	14	.	.	TRBV5-1	TRBJ2-1
CASQNQFATGELFF	TGTGCCAGCCAAAATCAATTCGCCACCGGGGAGCTGTTTTTT	14	few	.	TRBV6-1	TRBJ2-2
CSAMRTTPRETQYF	TGCAGTGCTATGAGGACAACCCCTCGTGAGACCCAGTACTTC	14	.	.	TRBV20-1	TRBJ2-5
CASSRGTSEETQYF	TGCGCCAGCAGTCGAGGGACTAGCGAGGAGACCCAGTACTTC	14	few	TRBD2	TRBV5-1	TRBJ2-5
CASTAGGEGTGELFF	TGTGCCAGCACTGCGGGGGGAGAGGGAACCGGGGAGCTGTTTTTT	15	.	TRBD2	TRBV12-3/TRBV12-4	TRBJ2-2
CASSSDTGQGSEQYF	TGTGCCAGCAGTTCCGATACGGGACAGGGGTCGGAGCAGTACTTC	15	.	TRBD1	TRBV28	TRBJ2-7
CASSSRLAGGNEQFF	TGTGCCAGCAGTTCGCGACTAGCGGGGGGCAATGAGCAGTTCTTC	15	.	TRBD2	TRBV12-3/TRBV12-4	TRBJ2-1
CSARIGGRRNSPLHF	TGCAGTGCCCGAATAGGGGGGCGCAGAAATTCACCCCTCCACTTT	15	few	.	TRBV20-1	TRBJ1-6
CASSSGDIANEQFF	TGCGCCAGCAGCTCCGGAGACATAGCCAATGAGCAGTTCTTC	14	few	.	TRBV5-1	TRBJ2-1
CASTLRGIYGYTF	TGTGCCAGCACTTTGAGAGGGATCTATGGCTACACCTTC	13	few	.	TRBV12-3/TRBV12-4	TRBJ1-2
CASSLQGAGVYEQYF	TGTGCCAGCAGCTTACAGGGGGCTGGAGTCTACGAGCAGTACTTC	15	few	TRBD1	TRBV11-2	TRBJ2-7
CASSYEGDYEQYF	TGTGCCAGCAGTTACGAGGGAGACTACGAGCAGTACTTC	13	many	.	TRBV6-5	TRBJ2-7
CASSFTRDLRSGRFRETQYF	TGTGCCAGCAGCTTCACCCGGGACCTCCGTAGCGGGAGGTTTCGAGAGACCCAGTACTTC	20	few	TRBD2	TRBV11-2	TRBJ2-5
CSVEDWVAGRYNEQFF	TGCAGCGTTGAAGATTGGGTGGCAGGGCGGTACAATGAGCAGTTCTTC	16	many	.	TRBV29-1	TRBJ2-1
CASSAHQETQYF	TGTGCCAGCAGCGCTCACCAAGAGACCCAGTACTTC	12	.	.	TRBV5-6	TRBJ2-5
CSVERDSSYEQYF	TGCAGCGTTGAAAGGGACAGCTCCTACGAGCAGTACTTC	13	few	TRBD1	TRBV29-1	TRBJ2-7
CASGPGLADTQYF	TGTGCCAGCGGTCCGGGACTAGCGGATACGCAGTATTTT	13	.	TRBD2	TRBV12-3/TRBV12-4	TRBJ2-3
CASSFRDRGRNEQFF	TGTGCCAGCAGTTTCCGGGACAGGGGACGCAATGAGCAGTTCTTC	15	.	TRBD1	TRBV12-3/TRBV12-4	TRBJ2-1
CASSLGWDSYNEQFF	TGTGCCAGCAGTTTAGGATGGGACAGCTACAATGAGCAGTTCTTC	15	.	TRBD1	TRBV12-3/TRBV12-4	TRBJ2-1
CATSDLAGEIGGEQFF	TGTGCCACCAGTGATCTAGCGGGAGAAATAGGGGGTGAGCAGTTCTTC	16	.	TRBD2	TRBV24-1	TRBJ2-1
CASSQGAHGNSPLHF	TGTGCCAGCAGCCAGGGGGCCCACGGTAATTCACCCCTCCACTTT	15	few	TRBD1	TRBV6-2/TRBV6-3	TRBJ1-6
CASSEVLAGATQYF	TGTGCCAGCAGTGAAGTGTTAGCGGGAGCTACGCAGTATTTT	14	few	TRBD2	TRBV2	TRBJ2-3
CSPLAGALGTEAFF	TGCAGTCCCCTCGCGGGCGCGCTCGGGACTGAAGCTTTCTTT	14	.	.	TRBV20-1	TRBJ1-1
CTHGAFGGNTEAFF	TGCACGCATGGGGCATTTGGGGGGAACACTGAAGCTTTCTTT	14	.	.	TRBV20-1	TRBJ1-1
CSATGTSAFHNTQYF	TGCAGTGCCACCGGGACTAGCGCTTTTCACAATACGCAGTATTTT	15	few	TRBD2	TRBV20-1	TRBJ2-3
CASSLAISLQETQYF	TGTGCCAGCAGCTTAGCGATTAGTCTACAAGAGACCCAGTACTTC	15	.	.	TRBV7-9	TRBJ2-5
CASSQEGQLILRGQYF	TGTGCCAGCTCCCAGGAGGGACAACTGATCCTACGAGGGCAGTACTTC	16	few	.	TRBV25-1	TRBJ2-7
CSASSVGTKPYEQYF	TGCAGTGCTAGTTCCGTCGGGACTAAGCCCTACGAGCAGTACTTC	15	few	TRBD2	TRBV20-1	TRBJ2-7
CSARTGTVTDTQYF	TGCAGTGCTCGCACTGGGACAGTCACAGATACGCAGTATTTT	14	few	TRBD1	TRBV20-1	TRBJ2-3
CASSVNPSSYNEQFF	TGTGCCAGCAGCGTAAACCCAAGCTCCTACAATGAGCAGTTCTTC	15	few	.	TRBV9	TRBJ2-1
CASSLGGGVQQYF	TGTGCCAGCAGCTTAGGAGGGGGGGTCCAGCAGTACTTC	13	.	.	TRBV11-2	TRBJ2-7
CASSTVRQGTSNTGELFF	TGTGCCAGCAGCACCGTGAGGCAGGGAACCTCGAACACCGGGGAGCTGTTTTTT	18	.	.	TRBV21-1	TRBJ2-2
CASSFFKGYEQYF	TGTGCCAGCAGTTTCTTTAAGGGCTACGAGCAGTACTTC	13	few	.	TRBV6-5	TRBJ2-7
CASSYGDSYTMEQYF	TGTGCCAGCAGTTACGGGGACAGCTATACGATGGAGCAGTACTTC	15	.	TRBD1	TRBV6-2/TRBV6-3	TRBJ2-7
CASSASGGRSYNEQFF	TGTGCCAGCAGTGCTAGCGGGGGACGGAGCTACAATGAGCAGTTCTTC	16	.	TRBD2	TRBV12-3/TRBV12-4	TRBJ2-1
CAIRRKPNTEAFF	TGTGCCATCAGACGGAAACCGAACACTGAAGCTTTCTTT	13	many	.	TRBV10-3	TRBJ1-1
CASRGSAGRGSEQYF	TGTGCCAGCCGAGGCAGCGCAGGGAGAGGAAGCGAGCAGTACTTC	15	.	.	TRBV6-1	TRBJ2-7
CASSVVDTQYF	TGTGCCAGCAGTGTCGTAGATACGCAGTATTTT	11	few	.	TRBV12-3/TRBV12-4	TRBJ2-3
CASSNHRGGNIQYF	TGTGCCAGCAGCAACCACAGGGGAGGGAACATTCAGTACTTC	14	.	.	TRBV7-9	TRBJ2-4
CASSALPGANVLTF	TGCGCCAGCAGCGCCTTACCTGGGGCCAACGTCCTGACTTTC	14	.	.	TRBV5-1	TRBJ2-6